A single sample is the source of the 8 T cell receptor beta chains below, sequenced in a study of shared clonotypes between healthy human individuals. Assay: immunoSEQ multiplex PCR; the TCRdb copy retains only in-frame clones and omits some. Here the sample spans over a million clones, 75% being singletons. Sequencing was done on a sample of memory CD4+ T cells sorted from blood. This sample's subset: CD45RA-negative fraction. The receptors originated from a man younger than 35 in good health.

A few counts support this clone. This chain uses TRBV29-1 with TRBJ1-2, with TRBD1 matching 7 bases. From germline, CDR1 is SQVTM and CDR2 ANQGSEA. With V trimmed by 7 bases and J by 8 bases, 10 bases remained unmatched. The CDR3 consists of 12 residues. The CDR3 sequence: CSAPTGQGGYTF. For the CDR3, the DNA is TGCAGCGCGCCGACAGGGCAGGGGGGCTACACCTTC.

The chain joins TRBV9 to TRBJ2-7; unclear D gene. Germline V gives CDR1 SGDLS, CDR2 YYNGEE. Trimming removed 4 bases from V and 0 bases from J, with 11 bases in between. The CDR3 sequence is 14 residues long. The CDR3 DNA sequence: TGTGCCAGCAGCATTCACACCGGCTCCTACGAGCAGTACTTC. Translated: CASSIHTGSYEQYF.

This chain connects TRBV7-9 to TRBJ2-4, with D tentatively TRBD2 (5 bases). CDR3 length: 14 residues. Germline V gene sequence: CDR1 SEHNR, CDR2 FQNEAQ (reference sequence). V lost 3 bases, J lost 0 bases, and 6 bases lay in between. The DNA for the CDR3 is TGTGCCAGCAGCTTCGGGGTAGCCAAAAACATTCAGTACTTC. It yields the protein CASSFGVAKNIQYF. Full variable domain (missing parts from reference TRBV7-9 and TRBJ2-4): DTGVSQNPRHKITKRGQNVTFRCDPISEHNRLYWYRQTLGQGPEFLTYFQNEAQLEKSRLLSDRFSAERPKGSFSTLEIQRTEQGDSAMYLCASSFGVAKNIQYFGAGTRLSVL.

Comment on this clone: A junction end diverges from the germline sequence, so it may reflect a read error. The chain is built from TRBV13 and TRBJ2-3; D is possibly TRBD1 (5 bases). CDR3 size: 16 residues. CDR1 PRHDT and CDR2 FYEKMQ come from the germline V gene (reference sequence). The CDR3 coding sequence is TGTGCCAGCAGCTTAGAGAGAGCGCTTTTCACAGGTACGCAGTATTTT. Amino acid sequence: CASSLERALFTGTQYF.

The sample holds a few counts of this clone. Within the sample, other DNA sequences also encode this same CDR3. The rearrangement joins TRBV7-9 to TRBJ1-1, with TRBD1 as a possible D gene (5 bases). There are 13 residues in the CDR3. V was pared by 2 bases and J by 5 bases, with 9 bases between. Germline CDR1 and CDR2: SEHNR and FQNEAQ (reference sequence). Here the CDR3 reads CASSLSGGTEAFF. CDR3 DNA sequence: TGTGCCAGCAGCTTATCGGGGGGGACTGAAGCTTTCTTT.

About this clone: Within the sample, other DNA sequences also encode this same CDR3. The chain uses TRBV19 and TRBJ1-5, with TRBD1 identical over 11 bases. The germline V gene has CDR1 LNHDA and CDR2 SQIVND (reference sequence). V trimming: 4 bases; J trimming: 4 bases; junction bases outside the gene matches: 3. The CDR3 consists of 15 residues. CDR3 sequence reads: CASSTGQGGNQPQHF. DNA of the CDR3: TGTGCCAGTAGTACGGGACAGGGGGGGAATCAGCCCCAGCATTTT. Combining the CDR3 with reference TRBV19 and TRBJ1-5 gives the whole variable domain DGGITQSPKYLFRKEGQNVTLSCEQNLNHDAMYWYRQDPGQGLRLIYYSQIVNDFQKGDIAEGYSVSREKKESFPLTVTSAQKNPTAFYLCASSTGQGGNQPQHFGDGTRLSIL.

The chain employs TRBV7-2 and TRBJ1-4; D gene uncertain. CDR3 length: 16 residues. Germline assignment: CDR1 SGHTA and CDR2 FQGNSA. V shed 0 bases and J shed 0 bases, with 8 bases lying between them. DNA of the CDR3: TGTGCCAGCAGCTTAGCGGGGATGGCAACTAATGAAAAACTGTTTTTT. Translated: CASSLAGMATNEKLFF.

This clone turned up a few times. Here the CDR3 DNA reads TGTGCCAGCAGTGCCGACAGCGGCGGGGAGACCCAGTACTTC. Translated, it gives CASSADSGGETQYF. V is TRBV2 and J is TRBJ2-5, with D tentatively TRBD1 or TRBD2 (5 bases each). CDR1 and CDR2 (germline): SNHLY, FYNNEI. The CDR3 loop spans 14 amino acids. Trimming shortened V by 4 bases and J by 5 bases, and 14 bases separated the two germline ends.